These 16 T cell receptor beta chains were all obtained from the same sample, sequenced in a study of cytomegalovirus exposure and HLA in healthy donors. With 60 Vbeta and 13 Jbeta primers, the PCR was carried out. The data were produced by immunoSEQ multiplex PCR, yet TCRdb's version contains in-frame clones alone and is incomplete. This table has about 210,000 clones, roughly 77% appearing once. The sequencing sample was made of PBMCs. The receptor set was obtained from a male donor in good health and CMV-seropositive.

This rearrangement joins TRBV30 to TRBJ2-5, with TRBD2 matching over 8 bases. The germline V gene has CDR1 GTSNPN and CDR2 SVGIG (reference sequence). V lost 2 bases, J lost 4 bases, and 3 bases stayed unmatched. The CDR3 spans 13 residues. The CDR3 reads CAWSYGRGETQYF. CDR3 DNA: TGTGCCTGGAGTTACGGGAGGGGAGAGACCCAGTACTTC.

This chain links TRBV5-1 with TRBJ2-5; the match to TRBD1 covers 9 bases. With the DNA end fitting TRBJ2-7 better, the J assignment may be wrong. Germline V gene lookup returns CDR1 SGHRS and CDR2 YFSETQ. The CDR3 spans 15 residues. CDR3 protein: CASPDKWDRDYEQYF. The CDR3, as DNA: TGCGCCAGCCCCGATAAATGGGACAGGGACTACGAGCAGTACTTC.

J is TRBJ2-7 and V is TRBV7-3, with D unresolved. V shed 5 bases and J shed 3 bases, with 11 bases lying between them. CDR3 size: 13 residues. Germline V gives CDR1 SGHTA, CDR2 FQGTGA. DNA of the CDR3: TGTGCCAGCAGCCGATCCCCAGACTACGAGCAGTACTTC. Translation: CASSRSPDYEQYF.

The CDR3 DNA reads TGTGCCAGCAGTGAAGACAGTGAAAAACTGTTTTTT. Protein sequence: CASSEDSEKLFF. J is TRBJ1-4 and V is TRBV6-1, with unresolved D. Trimming shortened V by 1 base and J by 7 bases, and 4 bases separated the two germline ends. The CDR3 is 12 amino acids. Germline CDR1 is MNHNS and CDR2 is SASEGT.

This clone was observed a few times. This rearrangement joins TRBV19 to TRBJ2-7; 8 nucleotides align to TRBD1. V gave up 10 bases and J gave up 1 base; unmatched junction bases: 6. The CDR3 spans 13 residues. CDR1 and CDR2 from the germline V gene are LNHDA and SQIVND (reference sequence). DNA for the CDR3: TGTGCCACTCGAGGACAGGGTTCCTACGAGCAGTACTTC. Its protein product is CATRGQGSYEQYF.

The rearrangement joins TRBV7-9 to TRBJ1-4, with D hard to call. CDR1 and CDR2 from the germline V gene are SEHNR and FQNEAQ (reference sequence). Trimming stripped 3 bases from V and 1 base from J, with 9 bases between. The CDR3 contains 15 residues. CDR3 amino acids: CASSLAEVTNEKLFF. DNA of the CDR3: TGTGCCAGCAGCTTGGCCGAGGTAACTAATGAAAAACTGTTTTTT.

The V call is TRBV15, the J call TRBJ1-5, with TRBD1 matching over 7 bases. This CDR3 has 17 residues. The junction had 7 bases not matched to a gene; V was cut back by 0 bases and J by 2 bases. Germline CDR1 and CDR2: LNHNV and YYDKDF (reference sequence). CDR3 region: CATSREGRQGGNQPQHF. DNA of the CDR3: TGTGCCACCAGCAGAGAGGGAAGGCAGGGGGGCAATCAGCCCCAGCATTTT.

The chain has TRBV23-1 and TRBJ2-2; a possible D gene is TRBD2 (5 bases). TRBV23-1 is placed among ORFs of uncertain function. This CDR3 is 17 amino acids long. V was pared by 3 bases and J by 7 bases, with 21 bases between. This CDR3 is CASSQLAGRSGCGELFF. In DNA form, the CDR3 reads TGCGCCAGCAGTCAGCTAGCAGGCAGGTCGGGATGCGGGGAGCTGTTTTTT.

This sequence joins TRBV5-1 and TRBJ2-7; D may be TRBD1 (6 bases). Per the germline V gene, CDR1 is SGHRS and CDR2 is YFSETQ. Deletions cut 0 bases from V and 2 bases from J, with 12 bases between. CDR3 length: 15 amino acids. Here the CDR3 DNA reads TGCGCCAGCAGCTTGGGGACAGCCCTAACCTACGAGCAGTACTTC. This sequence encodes CASSLGTALTYEQYF. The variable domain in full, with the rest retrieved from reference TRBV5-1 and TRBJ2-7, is KAGVTQTPRYLIKTRGQQVTLSCSPISGHRSVSWYQQTPGQGLQFLFEYFSETQRNKGNFPGRFSGRQFSNSRSEMNVSTLELGDSALYLCASSLGTALTYEQYFGPGTRLTVT.

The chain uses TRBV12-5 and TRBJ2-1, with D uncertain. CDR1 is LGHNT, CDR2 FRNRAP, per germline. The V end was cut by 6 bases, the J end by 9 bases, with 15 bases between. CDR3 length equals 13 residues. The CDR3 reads CASGPPLGSEQFF. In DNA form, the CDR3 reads TGTGCTAGTGGGCCCCCTCTTGGTAGTGAGCAGTTCTTC.

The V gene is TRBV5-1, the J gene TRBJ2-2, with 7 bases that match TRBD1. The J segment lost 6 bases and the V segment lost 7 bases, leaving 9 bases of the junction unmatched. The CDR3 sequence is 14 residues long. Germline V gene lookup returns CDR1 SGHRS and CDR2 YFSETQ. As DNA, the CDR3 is TGCGCCAGCCGGATCCTCACAGGGGCCGGGGAGCTGTTTTTT. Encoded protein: CASRILTGAGELFF.

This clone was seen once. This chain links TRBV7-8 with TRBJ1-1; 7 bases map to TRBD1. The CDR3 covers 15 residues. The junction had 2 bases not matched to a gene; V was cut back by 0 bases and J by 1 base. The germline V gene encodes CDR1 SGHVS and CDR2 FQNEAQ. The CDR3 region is CASSLAGQTNTEAFF. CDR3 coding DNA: TGTGCCAGCAGCTTAGCGGGACAGACGAACACTGAAGCTTTCTTT.

The DNA of the CDR3 is TGTGCCAGCAGCCCTTGGACTAGCGGGGACAATGAGCAGTTCTTC. Amino acids: CASSPWTSGDNEQFF. The chain uses TRBV7-2 and TRBJ2-1; 12 nucleotides align to TRBD2. J was trimmed by 5 bases and V by 5 bases; bases with no gene match: 4. CDR3 length equals 15 residues. Looked up from germline, CDR1 is SGHTA and CDR2 is FQGNSA.

The CDR3 sequence is CASSSRSGGVDTIYF. In DNA, the CDR3 is TGTGCCAGCAGCTCTAGGTCAGGGGGCGTGGACACCATATATTTT. The rearrangement links TRBV7-2 to TRBJ1-3, with 8 nucleotides matching TRBD1. The CDR3 spans 15 residues. Trimming took 4 bases from V and 8 from J; bases not matched to a gene: 10. Germline CDR1 and CDR2: SGHTA and FQGNSA.

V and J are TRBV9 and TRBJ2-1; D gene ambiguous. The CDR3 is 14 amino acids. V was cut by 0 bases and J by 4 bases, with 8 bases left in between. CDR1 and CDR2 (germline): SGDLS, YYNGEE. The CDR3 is CASSVAQRYNEQFF. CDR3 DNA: TGTGCCAGCAGCGTAGCACAGAGATACAATGAGCAGTTCTTC.

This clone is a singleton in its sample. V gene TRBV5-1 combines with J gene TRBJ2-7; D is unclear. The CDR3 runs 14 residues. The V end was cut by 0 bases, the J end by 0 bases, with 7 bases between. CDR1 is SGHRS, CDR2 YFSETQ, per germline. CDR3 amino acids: CASSLGAASYEQYF. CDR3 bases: TGCGCCAGCAGCTTGGGGGCAGCCTCCTACGAGCAGTACTTC.